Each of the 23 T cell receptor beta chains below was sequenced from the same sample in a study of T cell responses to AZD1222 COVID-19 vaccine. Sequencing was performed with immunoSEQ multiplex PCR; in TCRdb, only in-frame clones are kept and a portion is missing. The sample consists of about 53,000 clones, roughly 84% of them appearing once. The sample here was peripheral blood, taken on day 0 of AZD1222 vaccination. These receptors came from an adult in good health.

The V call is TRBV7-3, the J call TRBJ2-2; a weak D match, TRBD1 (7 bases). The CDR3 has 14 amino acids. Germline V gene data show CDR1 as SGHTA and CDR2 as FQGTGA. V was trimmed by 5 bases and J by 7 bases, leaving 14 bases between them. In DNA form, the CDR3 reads TGTGCCAGCAGCACAGGGGCGCGGGGCGGGGAGCTGTTTTTT. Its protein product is CASSTGARGGELFF.

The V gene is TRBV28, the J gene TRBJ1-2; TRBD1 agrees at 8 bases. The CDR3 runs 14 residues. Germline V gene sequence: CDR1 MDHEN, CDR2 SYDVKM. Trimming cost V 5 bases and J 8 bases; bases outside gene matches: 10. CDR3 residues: CASSQRTGYKGYTF. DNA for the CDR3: TGTGCCAGCAGTCAAAGGACAGGGTATAAGGGCTACACCTTC.

The DNA for the CDR3 is TGTGCCAGTAGTATAGGCCGGGGGTCCTACAATGAGCAGTTCTTC. This encodes CASSIGRGSYNEQFF. The chain uses TRBV19 and TRBJ2-1; tentative D call: TRBD2 (6 bases). With 1 base removed from V and 1 base from J, the gap between germline ends came to 8 bases. Per the germline V gene, CDR1 is LNHDA and CDR2 is SQIVND (reference sequence). The CDR3 is 15 amino acids.

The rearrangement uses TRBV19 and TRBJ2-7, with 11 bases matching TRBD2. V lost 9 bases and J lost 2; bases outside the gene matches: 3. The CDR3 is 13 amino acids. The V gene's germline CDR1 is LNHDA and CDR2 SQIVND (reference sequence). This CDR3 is CASGLAGTYEQYF. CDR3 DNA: TGTGCCAGCGGACTAGCGGGTACCTACGAGCAGTACTTC.

In DNA, the CDR3 is TGTGCCAGCAGCTTAGAGGGGACAGGGCTCGGTGAAGCTTTCTTT. Protein product: CASSLEGTGLGEAFF. This sequence joins TRBV11-3 and TRBJ1-1; TRBD1 matches 9 bases. This CDR3 is built from 15 residues. The junction had 6 bases not matched to a gene; V was cut back by 0 bases and J by 7 bases. CDR1 and CDR2 (germline): SGHNT, YENEEA. The full variable domain, in which reference TRBV11-3 and TRBJ1-1 provide the parts outside the CDR3, is EAGVVQSPRYKIIEKKQPVAFWCNPISGHNTLYWYLQNLGQGPELLIRYENEEAVDDSQLPKDRFSAERLKGVDSTLKIQPAELGDSAVYLCASSLEGTGLGEAFFGQGTRLTVV.

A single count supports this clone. CDR3 sequence reads: CASSVVGGWGSETEAFF. The CDR3 DNA is TGTGCCAGCAGCGTAGTAGGGGGTTGGGGGTCGGAGACTGAAGCTTTCTTT. This rearrangement joins TRBV9 to TRBJ1-1; TRBD1 might be the D (6 bases). Trimming removed 0 bases at V and 5 bases at J, with 20 bases between. The CDR3 contains 17 residues. The germline gives CDR1 SGDLS, CDR2 YYNGEE. Based on the CDR3 plus reference TRBV9 and TRBJ1-1, the full variable domain is DSGVTQTPKHLITATGQRVTLRCSPRSGDLSVYWYQQSLDQGLQFLIQYYNGEERAKGNILERFSAQQFPDLHSELNLSSLELGDSALYFCASSVVGGWGSETEAFFGQGTRLTVV.

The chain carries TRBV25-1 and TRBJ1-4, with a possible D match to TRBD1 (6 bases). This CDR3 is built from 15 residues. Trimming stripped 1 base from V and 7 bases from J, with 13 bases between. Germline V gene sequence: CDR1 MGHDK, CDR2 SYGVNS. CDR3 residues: CASSELGQIREKLFF. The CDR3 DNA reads TGTGCCAGCAGTGAATTGGGACAAATACGTGAAAAACTGTTTTTT.

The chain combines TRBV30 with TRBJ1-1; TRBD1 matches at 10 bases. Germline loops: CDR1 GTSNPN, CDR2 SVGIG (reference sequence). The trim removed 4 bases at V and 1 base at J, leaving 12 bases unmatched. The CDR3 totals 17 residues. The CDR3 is CAWTPWDRGGGNTEAFF. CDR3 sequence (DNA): TGTGCCTGGACCCCTTGGGACAGGGGAGGGGGGAACACTGAAGCTTTCTTT.

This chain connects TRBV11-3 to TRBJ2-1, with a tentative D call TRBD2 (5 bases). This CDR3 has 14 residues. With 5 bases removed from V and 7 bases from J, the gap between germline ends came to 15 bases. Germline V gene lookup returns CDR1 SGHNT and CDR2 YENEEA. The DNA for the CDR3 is TGTGCCAGCAGCCCCCGCGGGCCGGGAAATGAGCAGTTCTTC. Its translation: CASSPRGPGNEQFF.

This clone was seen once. The CDR3 DNA reads TGTGCCAGCAGCTCCGGGTCGACACGCGAGCAGTACTTC. Amino acid sequence: CASSSGSTREQYF. J is TRBJ2-7 and V is TRBV7-6; no clear D gene. CDR1 SGHVS and CDR2 FNYEAQ come from the germline V gene. The CDR3 has 13 residues. The ends were cut back, 4 bases at V and 6 bases at J, with 13 bases in the middle. The whole variable domain, filled in from reference TRBV7-6 and TRBJ2-7, reads GAGVSQSPRYKVTKRGQDVALRCDPISGHVSLYWYRQALGQGPEFLTYFNYEAQQDKSGLPNDRFSAERPEGSISTLTIQRTEQRDSAMYRCASSSGSTREQYFGPGTRLTVT.

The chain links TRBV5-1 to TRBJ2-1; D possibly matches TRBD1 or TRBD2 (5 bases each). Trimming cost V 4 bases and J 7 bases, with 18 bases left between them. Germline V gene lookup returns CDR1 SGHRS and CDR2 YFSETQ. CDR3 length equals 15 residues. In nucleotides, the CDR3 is TGCGCCAGCAGCCCCTCGATACGAGAGGGGAATGAGCAGTTCTTC. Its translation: CASSPSIREGNEQFF.

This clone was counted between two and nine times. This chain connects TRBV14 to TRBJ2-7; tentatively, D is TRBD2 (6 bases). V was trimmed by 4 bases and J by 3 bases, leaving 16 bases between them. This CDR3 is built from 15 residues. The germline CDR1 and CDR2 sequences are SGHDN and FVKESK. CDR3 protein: CASSLQTSEGYEQYF. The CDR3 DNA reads TGTGCCAGCAGCCTCCAGACTAGTGAAGGCTACGAGCAGTACTTC. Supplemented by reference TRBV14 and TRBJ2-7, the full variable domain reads EAGVTQFPSHSVIEKGQTVTLRCDPISGHDNLYWYRRVMGKEIKFLLHFVKESKQDESGMPNNRFLAERTGGTYSTLKVQPAELEDSGVYFCASSLQTSEGYEQYFGPGTRLTVT.

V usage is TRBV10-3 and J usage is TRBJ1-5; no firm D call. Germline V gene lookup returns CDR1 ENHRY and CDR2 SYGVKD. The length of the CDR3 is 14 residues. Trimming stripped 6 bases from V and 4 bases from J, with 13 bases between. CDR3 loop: CAISLDGGNQPQHF. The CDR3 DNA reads TGTGCCATCAGCTTGGACGGAGGTAATCAGCCCCAGCATTTT.

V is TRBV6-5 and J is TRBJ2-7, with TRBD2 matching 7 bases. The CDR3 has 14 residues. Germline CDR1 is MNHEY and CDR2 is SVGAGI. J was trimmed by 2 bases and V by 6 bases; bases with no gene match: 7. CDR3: CASSLRGGPYEQYF. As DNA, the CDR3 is TGTGCCAGCAGCTTGCGCGGGGGACCCTACGAGCAGTACTTC.

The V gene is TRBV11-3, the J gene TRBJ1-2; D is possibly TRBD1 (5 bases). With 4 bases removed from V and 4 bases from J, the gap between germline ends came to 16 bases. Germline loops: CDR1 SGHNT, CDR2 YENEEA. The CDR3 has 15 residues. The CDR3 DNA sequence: TGTGCCAGCAGCTCCTCCCTAGGGGTTCCCTATGGCTACACCTTC. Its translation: CASSSSLGVPYGYTF.

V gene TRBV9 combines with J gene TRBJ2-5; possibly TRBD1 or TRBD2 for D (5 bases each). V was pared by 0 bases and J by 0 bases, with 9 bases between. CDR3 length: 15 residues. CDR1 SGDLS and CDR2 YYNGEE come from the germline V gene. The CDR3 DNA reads TGTGCCAGCAGCGTAGCTCTGGGGGACCAAGAGACCCAGTACTTC. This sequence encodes CASSVALGDQETQYF.

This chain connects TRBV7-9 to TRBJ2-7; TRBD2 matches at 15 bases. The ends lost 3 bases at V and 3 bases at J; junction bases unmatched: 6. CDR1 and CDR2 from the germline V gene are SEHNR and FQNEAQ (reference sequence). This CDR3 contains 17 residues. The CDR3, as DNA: TGTGCCAGCAGCTTGGGACTAGCGGGAGGACCCGTCTACGAGCAGTACTTC. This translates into CASSLGLAGGPVYEQYF.

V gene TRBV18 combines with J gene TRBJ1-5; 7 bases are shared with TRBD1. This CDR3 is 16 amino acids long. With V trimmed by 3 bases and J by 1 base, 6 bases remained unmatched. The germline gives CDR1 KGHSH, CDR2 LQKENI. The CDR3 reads CASSPVEGASNQPQHF. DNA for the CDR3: TGTGCCAGCTCACCGGTTGAGGGGGCCAGCAATCAGCCCCAGCATTTT.

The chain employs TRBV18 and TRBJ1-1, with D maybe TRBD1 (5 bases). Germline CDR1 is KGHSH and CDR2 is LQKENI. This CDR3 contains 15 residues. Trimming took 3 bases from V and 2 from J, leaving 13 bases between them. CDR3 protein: CASSPLEGANTEAFF. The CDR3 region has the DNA TGTGCCAGCTCACCTCTTGAAGGGGCCAACACTGAAGCTTTCTTT.

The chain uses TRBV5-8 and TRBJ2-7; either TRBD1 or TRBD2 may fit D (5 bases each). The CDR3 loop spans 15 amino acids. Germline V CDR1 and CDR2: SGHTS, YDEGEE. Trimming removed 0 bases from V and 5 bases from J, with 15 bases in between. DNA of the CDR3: TGTGCCAGCAGCTTGGGCCCAGGGAGTGAACACGAGCAGTACTTC. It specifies CASSLGPGSEHEQYF.

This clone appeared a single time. The CDR3 DNA reads as TGTGCCAGCAGCTATGGACTAGCGGGAAGGCTAACGGATACGCAGTATTTT. This codes for CASSYGLAGRLTDTQYF. The chain joins TRBV11-3 to TRBJ2-3; TRBD2 matches at 12 bases. V lost 4 bases, J lost 6 bases, and 11 bases stayed unmatched. This CDR3 contains 17 residues. Per germline, CDR1 SGHNT and CDR2 YENEEA.

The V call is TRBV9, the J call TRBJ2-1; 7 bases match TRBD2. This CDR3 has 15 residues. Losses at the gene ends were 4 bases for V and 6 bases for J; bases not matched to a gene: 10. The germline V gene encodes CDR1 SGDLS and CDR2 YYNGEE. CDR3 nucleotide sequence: TGTGCCAGCAGCCCCAGACTAGCAGACTCCAATGAGCAGTTCTTC. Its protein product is CASSPRLADSNEQFF.

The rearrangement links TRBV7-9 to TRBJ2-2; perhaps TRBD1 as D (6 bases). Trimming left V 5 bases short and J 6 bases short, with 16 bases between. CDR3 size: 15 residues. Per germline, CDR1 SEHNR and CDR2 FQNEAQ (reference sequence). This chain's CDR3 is CASSDPGEGAGELFF. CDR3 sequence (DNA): TGTGCCAGCAGCGATCCAGGGGAAGGGGCCGGGGAGCTGTTTTTT.